This T cell receptor beta chain is from a study of early T cells in non-severe SARS-CoV-2 infection. The CDR3 spans 14 residues. The ends lost 7 bases at V and 5 bases at J; junction bases unmatched: 6. This clonotype was counted between two and nine times. Individual cDNA molecules carried attached unique molecular identifiers. TCRdb used MiXCR to reprocess the 5' RACE reads, holding one entry per CDR3 protein. The sample lists under 70,000 distinct CDR3 sequences, around 10% occurring once. This sequence joins TRBV12-3 or TRBV12-4 and TRBJ2-3, with 10 bases lining up with TRBD2. Sequenced input: whole blood. This receptor was obtained from an adult who was a healthcare worker with PCR-confirmed SARS-CoV-2 infection or an uninfected control (not recorded which). The CDR3 DNA reads TGTGCCAGCAAGACTAGCGGGTTTGGAGATACGCAGTATTTT. Translation gives CASKTSGFGDTQYF.